Shown below are 23 T cell receptor beta chains from a single sample sequenced in a study of identical twins. TCRdb re-called the 5' RACE reads with MiXCR, one entry per CDR3 protein. The sample lists 450,000 or so distinct CDR3 sequences, roughly 26% occurring once. This sample also belongs to another study, concerning T cells expressing NK-cell markers.

Sequencing was done on a sample of CD4+ T cells sorted from blood. These receptors all stem from a woman aged 18-35 years in good health.

The chain uses TRBV9 and TRBJ2-4; TRBD1 might be the D (6 bases). The CDR3 has 13 amino acids. Trimming left V 5 bases short and J 7 bases short, with 13 bases between. Per the germline V gene, CDR1 is SGDLS and CDR2 is YYNGEE. The CDR3 is CASSPTGQNIQYF. Here the CDR3 DNA reads TGTGCCAGCAGTCCCACAGGGCAGAACATTCAGTACTTC.

Regarding this clonotype: The junction and the germline gene differ at one end; a read error may be behind it. This chain links TRBV7-2 with TRBJ2-1; TRBD2 might be the D (6 bases). This CDR3 has 12 amino acids. In germline, CDR1 is SGHTA, CDR2 FQGNSA. Written as DNA, the CDR3 is TGTGCCAGCAGCTTAGCTGGGAGGCCGGGGTCCTTC. Translating gives CASSLAGRPGSF.

Notes on this clonotype: One end of the junction is discordant with germline, which a read error may explain. The gene calls are TRBV7-2 and TRBJ2-1, with a tentative D call TRBD2 (6 bases). Germline values: CDR1 SGHTA, CDR2 FQGNSA. The CDR3 length is 13 residues. CDR3 sequence (DNA): TGTGCCAGCAGCTCTGGTCGCGGGGAGTCGCCACAGTTC. It is translated as CASSSGRGESPQF.

The chain combines TRBV12-3 or TRBV12-4 with TRBJ2-7; TRBD2 might be the D (6 bases). Trimming took off 8 bases at V and 3 bases at J, with 17 bases between the two ends. The length of the CDR3 is 14 residues. The CDR3 loop is CASGRSVEIYEQYF. In DNA, the CDR3 is TGTGCCAGCGGGAGGTCGGTCGAAATCTACGAGCAGTACTTC.

The V and J genes are TRBV3-1 and TRBJ2-7; 7 nucleotides match TRBD2. This CDR3 has 15 residues. Germline loops: CDR1 LGHDT, CDR2 YNNKEL (reference sequence). Trimming cost V 1 base and J 3 bases; bases outside gene matches: 6. The CDR3 spells CASSQGLADDYEQYF. DNA for the CDR3: TGTGCCAGCAGCCAAGGGCTAGCGGACGACTACGAGCAGTACTTC.

This rearrangement joins TRBV5-1 to TRBJ2-1; D gene ambiguous. The V and J ends lost 0 bases and 4 bases respectively, with 8 bases between them. CDR1 is SGHRS, CDR2 YFSETQ, per germline. The CDR3 totals 14 residues. CDR3 amino acids: CASSLAGLYNEQFF. CDR3 DNA sequence: TGCGCCAGCAGCTTGGCCGGCCTTTACAATGAGCAGTTCTTC.

This clonotype appeared a few times. The chain employs TRBV5-1 and TRBJ2-3; D possibly corresponds to TRBD2 (5 bases). Germline V gene sequence: CDR1 SGHRS, CDR2 YFSETQ. V lost 7 bases and J lost 1, with 13 bases in between. The CDR3 spans 14 residues. The CDR3 DNA reads TGCGCCAGCGAGAGCGGATCCGGCACAGATACGCAGTATTTT. This translates into CASESGSGTDTQYF.

This clonotype has a handful of counts. This chain uses TRBV4-1 with TRBJ2-3; no firm D call. The germline V gene has CDR1 MGHRA and CDR2 YSYEKL. Trimming shortened V by 1 base and J by 6 bases, and 20 bases separated the two germline ends. This CDR3 spans 17 amino acids. This chain's CDR3 is CASSQGGRRSKVDTQYF. CDR3 sequence (DNA): TGCGCCAGCAGCCAAGGCGGTAGGCGGTCAAAGGTGGATACGCAGTATTTT.

This clonotype occurred a few times. This chain links TRBV12-3 or TRBV12-4 with TRBJ2-1, with a possible D match to TRBD2 (5 bases). V was shortened by 0 bases and J by 9 bases, with 9 bases between the two germline ends. The CDR3 runs to 13 residues. CDR3 residues: CASSLAEAGEQFF. The CDR3 coding sequence is TGTGCCAGCAGTTTAGCCGAGGCGGGTGAGCAGTTCTTC.

This clonotype was observed a few times. The genes are TRBV6-5 and TRBJ1-1; no definite D call. Per the germline V gene, CDR1 is MNHEY and CDR2 is SVGAGI. Between the trimmed V and J ends, which lost 0 bases and 2 bases, there was a span of 13 bases. The CDR3 loop spans 16 amino acids. The CDR3 loop reads CASSYSIGDLNTEAFF. As DNA, the CDR3 is TGTGCCAGCAGTTACTCGATCGGGGATTTAAACACTGAAGCTTTCTTT.

This chain joins TRBV7-9 and TRBJ2-3; D is undetermined. This CDR3 has 13 amino acids. Trimming stripped 5 bases from V and 0 bases from J, with 6 bases between. Germline CDR1 and CDR2: SEHNR and FQNEAQ (reference sequence). The CDR3 protein is CASSPISTDTQYF. For the CDR3, the DNA is TGTGCCAGCAGCCCTATAAGCACAGATACGCAGTATTTT.

There are a few counts of this clonotype. The J gene is TRBJ2-7, the V gene TRBV20-1; 9 bases line up with TRBD2. J was trimmed by 2 bases and V by 4 bases; bases with no gene match: 6. The CDR3 covers 14 residues. The germline CDR1 and CDR2 sequences are DFQATT and SNEGSKA (reference sequence). The CDR3 region is CSATLAGVAYEQYF. The CDR3 DNA reads as TGCAGTGCTACATTAGCGGGAGTAGCCTACGAGCAGTACTTC.

The chain has TRBV20-1 and TRBJ2-1; TRBD2 aligns across 10 bases. Germline lookup yields CDR1 DFQATT and CDR2 SNEGSKA (reference sequence). J gave up 0 bases and V 4 bases, and 12 bases lay outside the gene matches. The CDR3 totals 18 residues. The CDR3 here is CSAMSGTSAPSSYNEQFF. CDR3 DNA sequence: TGCAGTGCTATGTCCGGGACTAGCGCCCCAAGCTCCTACAATGAGCAGTTCTTC.

This clonotype occurred a few times. This chain connects TRBV5-6 to TRBJ2-7; 12 nucleotides line up with TRBD2. From germline, CDR1 is SGHDT and CDR2 YYEEEE. This CDR3 region has 15 residues. With 4 bases clipped from V and 3 bases from J, the junction kept 5 bases outside the gene matches. The CDR3 nucleotides are TGTGCCAGCAGCCGTCGGACTAGCGGGATCTACGAGCAGTACTTC. Its protein product is CASSRRTSGIYEQYF.

The gene calls are TRBV11-3 and TRBJ1-1; D gene unclear. The CDR3 spans 15 residues. Germline loops: CDR1 SGHNT, CDR2 YENEEA. The ends were cut back, 5 bases at V and 1 base at J, with 14 bases in the middle. CDR3 region: CASSTRAAENTEAFF. DNA of the CDR3: TGTGCCAGCAGCACCCGGGCGGCGGAGAACACTGAAGCTTTCTTT. Using reference TRBV11-3 and TRBJ1-1 for the parts outside the CDR3, the full variable domain is EAGVVQSPRYKIIEKKQPVAFWCNPISGHNTLYWYLQNLGQGPELLIRYENEEAVDDSQLPKDRFSAERLKGVDSTLKIQPAELGDSAVYLCASSTRAAENTEAFFGQGTRLTVV.

CDR3 in DNA: TGCGCCAGCAGCGATGACAGGGTCAACACTGAAGCTTTCTTT. The encoded protein is CASSDDRVNTEAFF. The gene calls are TRBV5-1 and TRBJ1-1, with 7 bases aligning to TRBD1. Germline loops: CDR1 SGHRS, CDR2 YFSETQ. V was clipped by 4 bases and J by 2 bases; unmatched bases: 5. The CDR3 contains 14 residues.

The chain is built from TRBV12-5 and TRBJ2-1; 12 nucleotides match TRBD2. The CDR3 has 14 amino acids. CDR1 is LGHNT, CDR2 FRNRAP, per germline. With 6 bases clipped from V and 4 bases from J, the junction kept 1 base outside the gene matches. The CDR3 sequence is CASGTSGGYNEQFF. CDR3 bases: TGTGCTAGTGGAACTAGCGGGGGGTACAATGAGCAGTTCTTC.

The count of this clonotype is one. The V gene is TRBV7-9, the J gene TRBJ2-1, with D unclear. Germline V gene data show CDR1 as SEHNR and CDR2 as FQNEAQ (reference sequence). Trimming pared 10 bases from V and 9 bases from J, leaving 7 bases between. This CDR3 region has 9 residues. The CDR3 reads CATAAEQFF. The CDR3 DNA reads as TGTGCCACCGCCGCTGAGCAGTTCTTC.

This clonotype was picked up a small number of times. Here the CDR3 DNA reads TGTGCCAGCAGCCTGCCCGGGACTAGCGGCGGCAATGAGCAGTTCTTC. Translation gives CASSLPGTSGGNEQFF. This chain connects TRBV4-2 to TRBJ2-1; TRBD2 aligns across 11 bases. This CDR3 region has 16 residues. After removal of 4 bases from V and 6 bases from J, the junction contained 8 bases not matched to a gene. Germline V gene lookup returns CDR1 LGHNA and CDR2 YNFKEQ.

The genes are TRBV10-3 and TRBJ2-7; the D is unclear. The germline V gene encodes CDR1 ENHRY and CDR2 SYGVKD. The CDR3 contains 14 residues. Trimming pared 6 bases from V and 2 bases from J, leaving 14 bases between. The CDR3 coding sequence is TGTGCCATCAGCACTGGACCTAACGCCTACGAGCAGTACTTC. Translating it yields CAISTGPNAYEQYF.

This chain joins TRBV25-1 and TRBJ2-1; no clear D. Trimming stripped 6 bases from V and 4 bases from J, with 10 bases between. Germline V CDR1 and CDR2: MGHDK, SYGVNS. The CDR3 runs 13 residues. CDR3 DNA: TGTGCCAGCAGCCGTAGAGGATACAATGAGCAGTTCTTC. It is translated as CASSRRGYNEQFF.

On this clonotype itself: Sequence at one end of the junction differs from germline and may be a read error. The chain links TRBV3-1 to TRBJ2-1, with 10 bases that match TRBD2. Germline V gene lookup returns CDR1 LGHDT and CDR2 YNNKEL (reference sequence). The CDR3 spans 18 residues. The CDR3 loop is CTSSHRAFVAGGSNEQFF. DNA of the CDR3: TGTACCAGCAGTCACCGAGCGTTTGTAGCGGGGGGAAGTAATGAGCAGTTCTTC.

The table lists this clonotype with a few counts. V and J are TRBV5-1 and TRBJ2-3; D possibly corresponds to TRBD2 (5 bases). CDR1 SGHRS and CDR2 YFSETQ come from the germline V gene. The V end lost 4 bases, the J end lost 4 bases, and 7 bases lay between the germline ends. The CDR3 length is 12 residues. This chain's CDR3 is CASSAGADTQYF. The CDR3 DNA is TGCGCCAGCAGCGCCGGGGCAGATACGCAGTATTTT. The variable domain in full, completed from reference TRBV5-1 and TRBJ2-3, reads KAGVTQTPRYLIKTRGQQVTLSCSPISGHRSVSWYQQTPGQGLQFLFEYFSETQRNKGNFPGRFSGRQFSNSRSEMNVSTLELGDSALYLCASSAGADTQYFGPGTRLTVL.